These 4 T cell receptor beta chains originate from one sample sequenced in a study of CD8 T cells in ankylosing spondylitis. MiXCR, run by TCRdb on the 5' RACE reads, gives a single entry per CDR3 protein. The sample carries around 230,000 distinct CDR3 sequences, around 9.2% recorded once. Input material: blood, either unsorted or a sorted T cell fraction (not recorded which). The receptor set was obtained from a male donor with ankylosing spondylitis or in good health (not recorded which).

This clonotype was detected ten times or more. CDR3 sequence (DNA): TGTGCCAGCAGTGACGGACGACTGTTTTTT. It specifies CASSDGRLFF. This chain uses TRBV2 with TRBJ1-4; D is unclear. The CDR3 is 10 amino acids. Germline V gene lookup returns CDR1 SNHLY and CDR2 FYNNEI. The germline V and J ends were trimmed by 3 bases and 13 bases, with 6 bases remaining between them.

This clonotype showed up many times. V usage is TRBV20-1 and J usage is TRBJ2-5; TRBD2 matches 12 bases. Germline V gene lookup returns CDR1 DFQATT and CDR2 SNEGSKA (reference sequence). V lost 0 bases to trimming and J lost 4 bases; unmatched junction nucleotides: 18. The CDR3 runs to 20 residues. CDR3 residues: CSARDPPGQTSGREAETQYF. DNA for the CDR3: TGCAGTGCTAGAGATCCTCCGGGGCAGACTAGCGGGAGAGAGGCAGAGACCCAGTACTTC.

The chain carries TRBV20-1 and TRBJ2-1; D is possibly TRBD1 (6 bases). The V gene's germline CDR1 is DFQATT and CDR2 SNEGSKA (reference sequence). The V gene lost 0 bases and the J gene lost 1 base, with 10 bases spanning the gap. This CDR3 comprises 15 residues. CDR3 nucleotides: TGCAGTGCTAGAGATCGTCAGGGGTCCTACAATGAGCAGTTCTTC. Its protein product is CSARDRQGSYNEQFF.

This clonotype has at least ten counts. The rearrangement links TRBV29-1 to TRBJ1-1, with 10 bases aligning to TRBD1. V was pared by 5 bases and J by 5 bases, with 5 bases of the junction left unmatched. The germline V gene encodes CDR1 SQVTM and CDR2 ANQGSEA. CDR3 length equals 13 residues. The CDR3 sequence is CSVSSGQGTEAFF. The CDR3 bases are TGCAGCGTTTCGTCGGGACAGGGGACTGAAGCTTTCTTT.